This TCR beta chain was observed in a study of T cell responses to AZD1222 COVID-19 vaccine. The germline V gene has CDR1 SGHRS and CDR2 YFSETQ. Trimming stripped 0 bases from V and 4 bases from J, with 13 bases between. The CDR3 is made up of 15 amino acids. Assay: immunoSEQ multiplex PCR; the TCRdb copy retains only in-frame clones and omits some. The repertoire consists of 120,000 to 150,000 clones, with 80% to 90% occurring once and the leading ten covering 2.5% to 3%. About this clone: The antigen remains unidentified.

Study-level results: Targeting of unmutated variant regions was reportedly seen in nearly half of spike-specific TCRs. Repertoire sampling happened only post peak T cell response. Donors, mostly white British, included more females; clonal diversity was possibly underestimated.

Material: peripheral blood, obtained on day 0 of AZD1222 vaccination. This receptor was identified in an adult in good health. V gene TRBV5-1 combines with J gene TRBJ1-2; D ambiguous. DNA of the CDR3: TGCGCCAGCAGCTTGGACCCGTTGCTCCCCTATGGCTACACCTTC. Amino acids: CASSLDPLLPYGYTF.